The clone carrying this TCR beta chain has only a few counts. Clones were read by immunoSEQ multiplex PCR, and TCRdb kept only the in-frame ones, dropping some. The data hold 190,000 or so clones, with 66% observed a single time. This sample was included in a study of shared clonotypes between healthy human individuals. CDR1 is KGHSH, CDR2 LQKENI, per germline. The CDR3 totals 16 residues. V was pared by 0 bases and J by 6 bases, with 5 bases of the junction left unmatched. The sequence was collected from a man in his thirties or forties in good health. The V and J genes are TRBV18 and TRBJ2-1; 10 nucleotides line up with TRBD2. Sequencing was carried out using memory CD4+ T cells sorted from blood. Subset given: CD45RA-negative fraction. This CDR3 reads CASSPPGTSVGNEQFF. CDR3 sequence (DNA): TGTGCCAGCTCACCACCCGGGACTAGCGTTGGCAATGAGCAGTTCTTC.